This T cell receptor beta chain was sequenced for a study of Ad26.COV2.S vaccination and SARS-CoV-2 variants. Study outcomes and limitations: Recipients of vaccine and of placebo showed similar breadth of their non-spike TCR repertoires. Vaccinees displayed broader spike-specific TCR repertoires than placebo recipients. Analyses of TCR breadth and depth may have underestimated total T cell responses.

This CDR3 has 15 amino acids. The V end lost 0 bases, the J end lost 5 bases, and 12 bases lay between the germline ends. Germline-derived CDR1 and CDR2 are SGHKS and YYEKEE (reference sequence). Sequencing was performed with immunoSEQ multiplex PCR; in TCRdb, only in-frame clones are kept and a portion is missing. The sample comprises a few hundred thousand clones, roughly 90% of which are singletons, and roughly 4% rests with the top ten. Remarks on this clone: Its antigen is undetermined.

Sample treatment: 19 received Ad26.COV2.S at low or high dose, single or two shots; about 5 received placebo; per-sample allocation not given. The samples were gathered on day 63 after the first injection of vaccine or placebo. J is TRBJ2-4 and V is TRBV5-5, with D tentatively TRBD1 (5 bases). The receptor comes from a person between 18 and 60 years old who received the Ad26.COV2.S COVID-19 vaccine or a placebo. The source material was peripheral blood, sampled in a trial of Ad26.COV2.S vaccine versus placebo. The CDR3 coding sequence is TGTGCCAGCAGCTTGGCCTCAGGGCTCGAAAACATTCAGTACTTC. This codes for CASSLASGLENIQYF.